Below, one T cell receptor beta chain is given with its context. The target antigen is unknown. The V gene's germline CDR1 is MNHNS and CDR2 SASEGT. Losses at the gene ends were 2 bases for V and 3 bases for J; bases not matched to a gene: 7. This CDR3 spans 16 amino acids. The data derive from a study of cytomegalovirus exposure and HLA in healthy donors. Overall study findings and caveats: About 90% or about 30% of the time was how often most TCR beta V segments were productive, according to an earlier analysis.

PCR primers comprised 60 Vbeta and 13 Jbeta primers. Assay used: immunoSEQ multiplex PCR; TCRdb lists only in-frame clones, some missing. The repertoire has around 150,000 clones, over 75% of them found once; the top ten carry approximately 6%. Sequencing was performed on PBMCs. This TCR came from a young man in good health and CMV-seropositive. The chain joins TRBV6-1 to TRBJ2-1; TRBD2 agrees at 7 bases. CDR3 in amino acids: CASSEKGGFGYNEQFF. The CDR3 DNA follows: TGTGCCAGCAGTGAAAAGGGAGGGTTCGGCTACAATGAGCAGTTCTTC.